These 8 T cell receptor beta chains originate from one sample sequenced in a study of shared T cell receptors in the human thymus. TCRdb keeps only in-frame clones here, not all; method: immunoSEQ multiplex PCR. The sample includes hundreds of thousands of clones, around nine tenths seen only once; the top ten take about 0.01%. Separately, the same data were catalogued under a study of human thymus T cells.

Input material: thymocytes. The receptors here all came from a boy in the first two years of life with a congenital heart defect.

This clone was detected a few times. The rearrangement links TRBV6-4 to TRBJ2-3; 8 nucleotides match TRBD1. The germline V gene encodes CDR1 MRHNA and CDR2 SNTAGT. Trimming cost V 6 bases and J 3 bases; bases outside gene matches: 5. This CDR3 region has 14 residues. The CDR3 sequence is CASSPGGNTDTQYF. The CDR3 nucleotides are TGTGCCAGCAGCCCAGGGGGCAATACAGATACGCAGTATTTT.

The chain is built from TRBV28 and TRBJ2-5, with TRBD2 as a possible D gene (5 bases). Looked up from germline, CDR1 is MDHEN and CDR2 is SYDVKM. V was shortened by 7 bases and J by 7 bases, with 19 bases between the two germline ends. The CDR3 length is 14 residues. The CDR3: CASNFRGPYGTQYF. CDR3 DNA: TGTGCCAGCAACTTCCGCGGGCCGTACGGGACCCAGTACTTC. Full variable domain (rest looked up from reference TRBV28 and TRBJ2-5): DVKVTQSSRYLVKRTGEKVFLECVQDMDHENMFWYRQDPGLGLRLIYFSYDVKMKEKGDIPEGYSVSREKKERFSLILESASTNQTSMYLCASNFRGPYGTQYFGPGTRLLVL.

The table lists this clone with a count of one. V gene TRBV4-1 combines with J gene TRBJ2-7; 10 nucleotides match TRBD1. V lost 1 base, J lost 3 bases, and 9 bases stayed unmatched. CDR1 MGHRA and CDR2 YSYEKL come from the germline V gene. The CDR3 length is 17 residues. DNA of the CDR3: TGCGCCAGCAGCCAAGGGCTATCGACAGGGGGCCTCTACGAGCAGTACTTC. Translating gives CASSQGLSTGGLYEQYF.

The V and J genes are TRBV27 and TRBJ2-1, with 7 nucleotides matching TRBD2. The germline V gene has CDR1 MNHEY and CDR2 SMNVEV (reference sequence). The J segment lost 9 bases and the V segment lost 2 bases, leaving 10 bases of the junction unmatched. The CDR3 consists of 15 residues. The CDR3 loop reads CASSLGGSASGEQFF. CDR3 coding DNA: TGTGCCAGCAGTTTAGGCGGGAGCGCGTCCGGTGAGCAGTTCTTC.

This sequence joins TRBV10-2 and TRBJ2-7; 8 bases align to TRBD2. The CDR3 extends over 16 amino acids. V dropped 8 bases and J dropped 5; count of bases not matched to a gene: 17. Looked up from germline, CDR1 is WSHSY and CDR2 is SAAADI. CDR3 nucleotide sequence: TGCGCCAGCTCAGGAGGTAGCGGGGAGCAGGGCCACGAGCAGTACTTC. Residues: CASSGGSGEQGHEQYF.

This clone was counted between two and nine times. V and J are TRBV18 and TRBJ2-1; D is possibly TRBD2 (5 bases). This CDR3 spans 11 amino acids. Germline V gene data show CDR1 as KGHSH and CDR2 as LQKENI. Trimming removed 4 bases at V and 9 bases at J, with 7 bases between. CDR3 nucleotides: TGTGCCAGCTCACGGAGCGGTGAGCAGTTCTTC. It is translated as CASSRSGEQFF.

The CDR3 loop is CASRGDLDIPPSEQYF. The CDR3 DNA reads TGTGCCAGCAGGGGGGACTTAGATATCCCCCCGAGTGAGCAGTACTTC. The rearrangement uses TRBV2 and TRBJ2-7, with D tentatively TRBD2 (6 bases). This CDR3 is built from 16 residues. CDR1 is SNHLY, CDR2 FYNNEI, per germline. Trimming shortened V by 6 bases and J by 7 bases, and 25 bases separated the two germline ends.

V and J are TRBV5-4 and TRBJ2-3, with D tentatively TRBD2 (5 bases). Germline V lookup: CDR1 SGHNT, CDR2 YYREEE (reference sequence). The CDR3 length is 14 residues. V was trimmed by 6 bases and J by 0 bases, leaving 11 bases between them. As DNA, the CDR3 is TGTGCCAGCAAGGTAGCGACTAGCACAGATACGCAGTATTTT. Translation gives CASKVATSTDTQYF. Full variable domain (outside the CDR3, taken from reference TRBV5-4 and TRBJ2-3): ETGVTQSPTHLIKTRGQQVTLRCSSQSGHNTVSWYQQALGQGPQFIFQYYREEENGRGNFPPRFSGLQFPNYSSELNVNALELDDSALYLCASKVATSTDTQYFGPGTRLTVL.